Sequencing of this T cell receptor (beta chain) was carried out in a study of T cells in Graves' hyperthyroidism and ophthalmopathy. The diagnostic basis comprised clinical symptoms, serum thyroxine and TRAb, thyroid ultrasound and orbital computed tomography. Cells are PBMCs isolated from about 10 ml of fresh blood. General study findings and limits: A model of 13 V-J features distinguished ophthalmopathy from stable hyperthyroidism. Expanded thyroid clonotypes (above 0.001) were mostly also found in blood.

After removal of 5 bases from V and 6 bases from J, the junction contained 8 bases not matched to a gene. The CDR3 sequence is 15 residues long. Template material for amplifying TCR beta CDR3 regions consisted of RNA transcripts. HTBI primers were employed in a first-round RT-PCR of the TCR CDR3. TCRdb re-analysed the multiplex PCR reads in MiXCR, keeping a single row per CDR3 protein. There are 400,000 to 600,000 distinct CDR3 sequences in the sample; roughly 20% occur only once, and around 27% lies in the top ten. Notes on this clonotype: Its antigen is not identified.

The chain carries TRBV12-3 or TRBV12-4 and TRBJ1-1, with 11 bases identical to TRBD1. The sequence derives from a man younger than 35 with Graves' hyperthyroidism. Sequenced material: blood. The CDR3 nucleotides are TGTGCCAGCAGTCCTCGAGAGGACAGGGGGCCTGAAGCTTTCTTT. Its protein product is CASSPREDRGPEAFF.